This T cell receptor (beta chain) comes out of a study of T cell repertoires in cytomegalovirus infection. Across the study: Used in the study were CMV epitopes, some recently identified and HLA-C-restricted, others well-studied and HLA-B-restricted. CMV infection together with matching HLA type was indicated by public TCR beta signatures.

One entry per CDR3 protein results from TCRdb running MiXCR on the reads. Here the sample spans about 770,000 distinct CDR3 sequences, about 29% being singletons. In the case of this clonotype: Its antigen is not identified.

Study results and caveats: CMV carriers with the relevant HLA were identified by cumulative public TCR beta family frequency. HLA-C-restricted, CMV-specific TCR beta clonotypes were dominant ex vivo.

CDR1 is SGHVT and CDR2 is SQSDAQ in the germline V gene. The CDR3 is made up of 15 amino acids. Trimming cost V 6 bases and J 2 bases; bases outside gene matches: 7. The input for sequencing was cultured CD8+ T cells from PBMCs, taken from culture after CMV antigen stimulation. The V call is TRBV7-4, the J call TRBJ2-5; 9 nucleotides match TRBD2. The source is a human donor in good health (CMV status not recorded). Some clones in this sample may be carry-over from other donors' samples. The CDR3 protein is CASRGLAGLQETQYF. CDR3 in DNA: TGTGCCAGCAGAGGGCTAGCGGGGTTACAAGAGACCCAGTACTTC.